Presented here are 30 T cell receptor beta chains from one specimen sequenced in a study of blood T cell repertoires in COVID-19 (dated by TCRdb to 2018 to 2021). The method was the immunoSEQ multiplex PCR assay. Here the immuneACCESS table is served through TCRdb, limited to in-frame sequences with V and J called. Missing clones are a known gap in these copies; in checked studies unresolved V genes cover under half, and the rest lacks a known reason. The sample table records over 65,000 clones; about nine tenths of these occur just once. The leading ten clones occupy 25% to 35% of the sample. Material: peripheral blood. The receptors originated from a man in his fifties or sixties with active or convalescent COVID-19.

This chain joins TRBV18 and TRBJ1-4; maybe TRBD1 (5 bases). The CDR3 covers 15 residues. Deletions cut 5 bases from V and 3 bases from J, with 13 bases between. Germline values: CDR1 KGHSH, CDR2 LQKENI. CDR3 sequence: CASSATGPPNEKLFF. The DNA for the CDR3 is TGTGCCAGCTCAGCCACAGGTCCCCCTAATGAAAAACTGTTTTTT.

This rearrangement joins TRBV9 to TRBJ2-3, with TRBD2 matching 8 bases. Unmatched junction bases numbered 5, after V lost 2 bases and J lost 0 bases. Germline loops: CDR1 SGDLS, CDR2 YYNGEE. The CDR3 extends over 16 amino acids. In nucleotides, the CDR3 is TGTGCCAGCAGCGTCGGCGGGAGGTTCAGCACAGATACGCAGTATTTT. Translated, it gives CASSVGGRFSTDTQYF.

The CDR3 DNA sequence: TGTGCCAGCAATCGGGGACAGGGGTGGGTGAATTCACCCCTCCACTTT. Amino acid sequence: CASNRGQGWVNSPLHF. The chain employs TRBV5-6 and TRBJ1-6; 10 positions match TRBD1. The length of the CDR3 is 16 residues. The junction had 10 bases not matched to a gene; V was cut back by 6 bases and J by 7 bases. The germline V gene encodes CDR1 SGHDT and CDR2 YYEEEE.

This chain joins TRBV6-1 and TRBJ1-1; no definite D call. The germline V gene has CDR1 MNHNS and CDR2 SASEGT. This CDR3 has 13 residues. V lost 2 bases and J 4 bases, leaving 8 bases between the germline ends. This CDR3 reads CASSERGRTEAFF. The CDR3 DNA follows: TGTGCCAGCAGTGAACGAGGGCGCACTGAAGCTTTCTTT.

The sample holds many counts of this clone. J is TRBJ2-7 and V is TRBV3-1 (or the pseudogene TRBV3-2), with TRBD1 matching over 11 bases. J lost 3 bases, V lost 4 bases, and 5 bases had no gene match. CDR3 length equals 15 residues. CDR1 is LGHDT, CDR2 YNNKEL, per germline (reference sequence). CDR3 DNA: TGTGCCAGCAGCCTAACCGGGACAGGGGGCTACGAGCAGTACTTC. It specifies CASSLTGTGGYEQYF.

This clone was found once. V and J are TRBV2 and TRBJ1-5, with 8 bases identical to TRBD1. CDR3 length equals 14 residues. With 5 bases clipped from V and 7 bases from J, the junction kept 7 bases outside the gene matches. Germline V gene lookup returns CDR1 SNHLY and CDR2 FYNNEI. In DNA form, the CDR3 reads TGTGCCAGCAGTCTTACAGGGGGATTCCAGCCCCAGCATTTT. Translated: CASSLTGGFQPQHF.

The chain has TRBV5-4 and TRBJ2-7; TRBD2 matches at 13 bases. Germline CDR1 and CDR2: SGHNT and YYREEE (reference sequence). CDR3 length equals 16 residues. Trimming took 4 bases from V and 2 from J; bases not matched to a gene: 6. DNA for the CDR3: TGTGCCAGCAGCCCGGGACTAGCGGGGAACACCTACGAGCAGTACTTC. This encodes CASSPGLAGNTYEQYF.

CDR3 DNA sequence: TGCAGCGTGGACAGGGCTTGGGATACGCAGTATTTT. Encoded protein: CSVDRAWDTQYF. The rearrangement joins TRBV29-1 to TRBJ2-3; TRBD1 matches 8 bases. In germline, CDR1 is SQVTM, CDR2 ANQGSEA. J was trimmed by 6 bases and V by 6 bases; bases with no gene match: 5. The CDR3 has 12 residues.

This clone was observed a single time. The chain couples TRBV5-1 to TRBJ1-6; D remains ambiguous. Germline V gene data show CDR1 as SGHRS and CDR2 as YFSETQ. V was cut by 0 bases and J by 6 bases, with 7 bases left in between. This CDR3 is 14 amino acids long. The CDR3 loop is CASSLEQLNSPLHF. The CDR3 DNA reads TGCGCCAGCAGCTTGGAACAGCTTAATTCACCCCTCCACTTT.

The CDR3 DNA is TGTGCCAGCAGCTCCCAGGGCTCTTCAGATACGCAGTATTTT. Its translation is CASSSQGSSDTQYF. The chain combines TRBV7-2 with TRBJ2-3; D is possibly TRBD1 (5 bases). V was shortened by 4 bases and J by 4 bases, with 12 bases between the two germline ends. The CDR3 contains 14 residues. Germline-derived CDR1 and CDR2 are SGHTA and FQGNSA.

V is TRBV5-1 and J is TRBJ1-1; the match to TRBD1 covers 9 bases. The junction had 3 bases not matched to a gene; V was cut back by 0 bases and J by 6 bases. The CDR3 contains 14 residues. Germline V gives CDR1 SGHRS, CDR2 YFSETQ. CDR3 sequence reads: CASSLGQGVAEAFF. CDR3 DNA sequence: TGCGCCAGCAGCTTGGGACAGGGGGTGGCTGAAGCTTTCTTT.

The rearrangement links TRBV12-5 to TRBJ1-2; 9 nucleotides align to TRBD1. CDR1 and CDR2 from the germline V gene are LGHNT and FRNRAP. This CDR3 has 15 amino acids. V dropped 0 bases and J dropped 4; count of bases not matched to a gene: 3. In nucleotides, the CDR3 is TGTGCTAGTGGTTTGGTACCGGGACAGGGCTATGGCTACACCTTC. Amino acids: CASGLVPGQGYGYTF.

The chain uses TRBV4-1 and TRBJ2-5, with 9 bases identical to TRBD2. The CDR3 has 18 amino acids. CDR1 MGHRA and CDR2 YSYEKL come from the germline V gene. V lost 0 bases, J lost 2 bases, and 10 bases stayed unmatched. The CDR3 DNA reads as TGCGCCAGCAGCCAAGATAGTCCGGCAGCGGGGGGTCAAGAGACCCAGTACTTC. Residues: CASSQDSPAAGGQETQYF.

The chain uses TRBV3-1 (or the pseudogene TRBV3-2) and TRBJ1-1; D uncertain. This CDR3 comprises 13 residues. Germline V gives CDR1 LGHDT, CDR2 YNNKEL (reference sequence). The ends were cut back, 1 base at V and 5 bases at J, with 8 bases in the middle. The CDR3 DNA reads as TGTGCCAGCAGCCAAGGTCCGAGGACTGAAGCTTTCTTT. Protein: CASSQGPRTEAFF.

Here the CDR3 reads CASSIGLAGSGWQFF. The CDR3 DNA reads as TGTGCCAGTAGTATCGGGCTAGCGGGTTCGGGATGGCAGTTCTTC. The rearrangement uses TRBV19 and TRBJ2-1; TRBD2 agrees at 8 bases. The V segment lost 3 bases and the J segment 12 bases; nucleotides outside the gene matches: 13. CDR3 length: 15 residues. Germline lookup yields CDR1 LNHDA and CDR2 SQIVND (reference sequence).

J is TRBJ1-3 and V is TRBV7-8; no clear D gene. In germline, CDR1 is SGHVS, CDR2 FQNEAQ. V shed 3 bases and J shed 0 bases, with 24 bases lying between them. The CDR3 totals 20 residues. CDR3 protein: CASSFRPRTGRPLSGNTIYF. The CDR3 DNA reads TGTGCCAGCAGCTTCCGACCTAGAACCGGCCGGCCGCTCTCTGGAAACACCATATATTTT. The variable domain in full, with the rest retrieved from reference TRBV7-8 and TRBJ1-3, is GAGVSQSPRYKVAKRGQDVALRCDPISGHVSLFWYQQALGQGPEFLTYFQNEAQLDKSGLPSDRFFAERPEGSVSTLKIQRTQQEDSAVYLCASSFRPRTGRPLSGNTIYFGEGSWLTVV.

V usage is TRBV11-2 and J usage is TRBJ2-3; 8 bases align to TRBD2. V lost 4 bases and J lost 1; bases outside the gene matches: 7. CDR1 and CDR2 (germline): SGHAT, FQNNGV. The CDR3 is 16 amino acids. Written as DNA, the CDR3 is TGTGCCAGCAGCTCCCAGACCGGGAGGGGCACAGATACGCAGTATTTT. Protein sequence: CASSSQTGRGTDTQYF.

A few counts support this clone. The chain recombines TRBV27 with TRBJ2-7, with 9 bases fitting TRBD1. The CDR3 is 16 amino acids. V shed 0 bases, J shed 1 base, and the junction held 4 bases outside the gene matches. Germline-derived CDR1 and CDR2 are MNHEY and SMNVEV (reference sequence). The CDR3 protein is CASSLSAGQGSYEQYF. The CDR3, as DNA: TGTGCCAGCAGTTTATCGGCGGGACAGGGTTCCTACGAGCAGTACTTC.

The chain couples TRBV4-3 to TRBJ2-3, with D tentatively TRBD2 (6 bases). CDR3 length: 13 residues. Germline V gene lookup returns CDR1 LGHNA and CDR2 YSLEER. V shed 3 bases and J shed 6 bases, with 10 bases lying between them. In DNA form, the CDR3 reads TGCGCCAGCAGCCAGAGCGGGTTTGATACGCAGTATTTT. Residues: CASSQSGFDTQYF.

About this clone: The final CDR3 position lacks the conserved phenylalanine or tryptophan, pointing to a likely read error. The DNA is omitted, as the CDR3 cannot be located on it reliably, and the CDR3 follows TCRdb's listing. The chain couples TRBV19 to TRBJ2-7; TRBD2, the table's D call, lacks a check against the DNA. The CDR3 has 12 residues if both end residues are counted. From germline, CDR1 is LNHDA and CDR2 SQIVND (reference sequence). The CDR3 protein is CASSIYPGTKEL.

The CDR3 sequence: CASIWTPGRDSNQPQHF. CDR3 coding DNA: TGTGCCAGTATCTGGACCCCAGGACGGGATAGCAATCAGCCCCAGCATTTT. The chain is built from TRBV19 and TRBJ1-5; no reliable D call. V lost 7 bases to trimming and J lost 0 bases, with 19 bases between them. CDR3 length equals 17 residues. The V gene's germline CDR1 is LNHDA and CDR2 SQIVND (reference sequence). The full variable domain, completed using reference TRBV19 and TRBJ1-5, is DGGITQSPKYLFRKEGQNVTLSCEQNLNHDAMYWYRQDPGQGLRLIYYSQIVNDFQKGDIAEGYSVSREKKESFPLTVTSAQKNPTAFYLCASIWTPGRDSNQPQHFGDGTRLSIL.

V gene TRBV5-1 combines with J gene TRBJ2-7; D is perhaps TRBD1 (6 bases). V lost 0 bases and J 4 bases, leaving 14 bases between the germline ends. Per germline, CDR1 SGHRS and CDR2 YFSETQ. This CDR3 contains 15 residues. The CDR3 coding sequence is TGCGCCAGCAGCTTGGGACAGGTCCCCCTTTACGAGCAGTACTTC. Its translation: CASSLGQVPLYEQYF.

The rearrangement links TRBV5-1 to TRBJ1-2, with 7 bases aligning to TRBD1. Germline trimming cut 4 bases from V and 4 bases from J; bases unmatched to any gene: 7. The CDR3 sequence is 14 residues long. Per the germline V gene, CDR1 is SGHRS and CDR2 is YFSETQ. The CDR3 loop reads CASSTTGTVYGYTF. In nucleotides, the CDR3 is TGCGCCAGCAGCACAACCGGGACAGTCTATGGCTACACCTTC.

This chain connects TRBV11-2 to TRBJ2-1; 8 bases line up with TRBD1. Germline V gene data show CDR1 as SGHAT and CDR2 as FQNNGV. The CDR3 is made up of 15 amino acids. Losses at the gene ends were 10 bases for V and 3 bases for J; bases not matched to a gene: 11. The DNA for the CDR3 is TGTGCCACAAACCCCAGACAGGGGCTCTACAATGAGCAGTTCTTC. Its protein is CATNPRQGLYNEQFF.

This chain joins TRBV28 and TRBJ1-2; D not resolved. V lost 10 bases to trimming and J lost 7 bases, with 10 bases between them. This CDR3 is built from 10 residues. Germline V lookup: CDR1 MDHEN, CDR2 SYDVKM. DNA for the CDR3: TGTGCCACCAGCTACGCTGGCTACACCTTC. It encodes CATSYAGYTF.

This chain connects TRBV3-1 (or the pseudogene TRBV3-2) to TRBJ1-6; TRBD1 matches 7 bases. This CDR3 contains 14 residues. The J segment lost 8 bases and the V segment lost 5 bases, leaving 6 bases of the junction unmatched. Looked up from germline, CDR1 is LGHDT and CDR2 is YNNKEL (reference sequence). The CDR3 is CASSNADRDSPLHF. Here the CDR3 DNA reads TGTGCCAGCAGCAACGCCGACAGGGATTCACCCCTCCACTTT.

CDR3 amino acids: CASSRGTGGTPLHF. Written as DNA, the CDR3 is TGTGCCAGTAGTAGAGGAACAGGGGGGACACCCCTCCACTTT. The genes are TRBV19 and TRBJ1-6, with 8 bases lining up with TRBD1. From germline, CDR1 is LNHDA and CDR2 SQIVND (reference sequence). V was clipped by 4 bases and J by 11 bases; unmatched bases: 7. The CDR3 is 14 amino acids. Together with reference TRBV19 and TRBJ1-6, the CDR3 gives the full variable domain: DGGITQSPKYLFRKEGQNVTLSCEQNLNHDAMYWYRQDPGQGLRLIYYSQIVNDFQKGDIAEGYSVSREKKESFPLTVTSAQKNPTAFYLCASSRGTGGTPLHFGNGTRLTVT.

This chain connects TRBV5-1 to TRBJ1-3; a possible D gene is TRBD1 (5 bases). V was cut by 3 bases and J by 0 bases, with 13 bases left in between. Germline V CDR1 and CDR2: SGHRS, YFSETQ. This CDR3 contains 16 residues. CDR3 coding DNA: TGCGCCAGCAGCTCCTCAAGGGGTGCCTCTGGAAACACCATATATTTT. Translation gives CASSSSRGASGNTIYF.

This chain connects TRBV5-5 to TRBJ2-1; maybe TRBD1 (5 bases). Trimming removed 1 base from V and 1 base from J, with 9 bases in between. The germline CDR1 and CDR2 sequences are SGHKS and YYEKEE (reference sequence). CDR3 size: 15 residues. Here the CDR3 DNA reads TGTGCCAGCAGCTTGACAGGTCTATCCTACAATGAGCAGTTCTTC. It translates to CASSLTGLSYNEQFF.

This chain joins TRBV3-1 (or the pseudogene TRBV3-2) and TRBJ1-6, with unresolved D. The CDR3 loop spans 17 amino acids. Deletions cut 4 bases from V and 9 bases from J, with 22 bases between. Germline V gene sequence: CDR1 LGHDT, CDR2 YNNKEL (reference sequence). CDR3 DNA: TGTGCCAGCAGCCCGTACCCGAAAAGGATGGGAGGTTCACCCCTCCACTTT. Protein: CASSPYPKRMGGSPLHF.